The rows below give T cell receptor beta chains drawn from one sample of a study of T cells after yellow fever vaccination. TCRdb itself ran the 5' RACE reads through MiXCR, one entry per CDR3 protein. Among some 500,000 distinct CDR3 sequences, roughly 13% were seen once, and the ten largest hold 11% to 15%. The starting material was PBMCs, obtained on the day of the yellow fever booster vaccination. The receptors were gathered from a man aged 30-40 years who received the YFV17D yellow fever vaccine. The CDR3 runs from the conserved cysteine through the conserved F or W. A D gene is named only where the DNA matches it firmly.

v_gene | d_gene | CDR3aa
TRBV6-1 | . | CASSPQSGPGELFF
TRBV7-2 | . | CASSKVPRRGTDTQYF
TRBV5-6 | . | CASSSSVTDTQYF
TRBV6-1 | . | CASSSRAGGTQYF
TRBV5-1 | TRBD2 | CASSRGLAGVSAYNEQFF
TRBV12-3/TRBV12-4 | . | CASTHGTHTGELFF
TRBV4-3 | TRBD2 | CASSQVSSGLYEQYF
TRBV7-2 | . | CASSTRTDYNSPLHF
TRBV9 | . | CASSVGVTLYNEQFF
TRBV7-2 | . | CASSLDRRRHNEQFF
TRBV5-1 | . | CASSGGLAHVSDTQYF